The 28 T cell receptor beta chains given below trace back to one sample, sequenced in a study of blood T cell repertoires in COVID-19. Clones were read by immunoSEQ multiplex PCR, and TCRdb kept only the in-frame ones, dropping some. The repertoire holds a few hundred thousand clones, with about nine tenths as singletons. The sample was peripheral blood. These receptors were taken from a man aged 45-60 years with active or convalescent COVID-19.

The chain uses TRBV2 and TRBJ2-1, with a tentative D call TRBD2 (6 bases). V lost 6 bases and J 8 bases, leaving 11 bases between the germline ends. The CDR3 totals 12 residues. Germline CDR1 and CDR2: SNHLY and FYNNEI. CDR3 residues: CASRAGTDEQFF. Written as DNA, the CDR3 is TGTGCCAGCAGGGCGGGAACGGATGAGCAGTTCTTC.

The rearrangement uses TRBV5-1 and TRBJ2-1; 8 bases map to TRBD2. The CDR3 spans 16 residues. J was trimmed by 10 bases and V by 3 bases; bases with no gene match: 15. In germline, CDR1 is SGHRS, CDR2 YFSETQ. CDR3 sequence: CASSWELADQGVEQFF. DNA of the CDR3: TGCGCCAGCAGCTGGGAACTAGCGGACCAAGGCGTGGAGCAGTTCTTC.

The CDR3 nucleotides read TGTGCCAGCTCAGACTCCGGATCCTCCTACAATGAGCAGTTCTTC. Protein: CASSDSGSSYNEQFF. V usage is TRBV18 and J usage is TRBJ2-1; D call uncertain. V lost 5 bases, J lost 0 bases, and 11 bases lay in between. This CDR3 is built from 15 residues. The germline CDR1 and CDR2 sequences are KGHSH and LQKENI.

This rearrangement joins TRBV2 to TRBJ1-1, with a possible D match to TRBD1 (6 bases). Germline V gene data show CDR1 as SNHLY and CDR2 as FYNNEI. Trimming pared 10 bases from V and 0 bases from J, leaving 15 bases between. CDR3 length: 14 amino acids. Here the CDR3 reads CATPRGLLNTEAFF. The CDR3 DNA reads TGTGCCACCCCTAGGGGGTTACTGAACACTGAAGCTTTCTTT.

The V gene is TRBV28, the J gene TRBJ2-1; 14 positions match TRBD2. CDR3 length: 17 residues. Trimming at V came to 6 bases and at J to 0 bases, leaving 4 bases not matched to a gene. The germline CDR1 and CDR2 sequences are MDHEN and SYDVKM. CDR3 DNA sequence: TGTGCCAGCAGGGGACTAGCGGGGGACCACTCCTACAATGAGCAGTTCTTC. This codes for CASRGLAGDHSYNEQFF.

V is TRBV7-9 and J is TRBJ1-4, with D maybe TRBD1 (5 bases). CDR1 and CDR2 from the germline V gene are SEHNR and FQNEAQ (reference sequence). Deletions cut 5 bases from V and 6 bases from J, with 10 bases between. The CDR3 length is 13 residues. CDR3 region: CASSRTGDEKLFF. CDR3 coding DNA: TGTGCCAGCAGCCGCACGGGGGATGAAAAACTGTTTTTT.

The chain combines TRBV11-2 with TRBJ1-2, with TRBD1 matching over 7 bases. CDR3 size: 15 residues. CDR1 and CDR2 (germline): SGHAT, FQNNGV. V lost 3 bases to trimming and J lost 2 bases; unmatched junction nucleotides: 6. The CDR3 loop is CASSFGSGQNYGYTF. Written as DNA, the CDR3 is TGTGCCAGCAGCTTTGGTTCGGGACAGAACTATGGCTACACCTTC.

The chain carries TRBV6-4 and TRBJ2-1, with TRBD1 matching over 10 bases. This CDR3 is 15 amino acids long. The V gene's germline CDR1 is MRHNA and CDR2 SNTAGT. After removal of 6 bases from V and 6 bases from J, the junction contained 8 bases not matched to a gene. The CDR3 DNA reads as TGTGCCAGCAGCCCCGGGACAGGGGCCAGCAATGAGCAGTTCTTC. Protein: CASSPGTGASNEQFF.

J is TRBJ1-1 and V is TRBV6-1, with D perhaps matching TRBD1 (5 bases). CDR1 is MNHNS, CDR2 SASEGT, per germline. V was shortened by 2 bases and J by 8 bases, with 12 bases between the two germline ends. The CDR3 loop spans 13 amino acids. As DNA, the CDR3 is TGTGCCAGCAGTGAAAGATCGGGACTCGAAGCTTTCTTT. Encoded protein: CASSERSGLEAFF.

This clone has only one observation. V is TRBV5-1 and J is TRBJ2-1, with 7 bases fitting TRBD2. J lost 6 bases, V lost 0 bases, and 9 bases had no gene match. Germline assignment: CDR1 SGHRS and CDR2 YFSETQ. This CDR3 comprises 16 residues. CDR3: CASSLATLAAINEQFF. In nucleotides, the CDR3 is TGCGCCAGCAGCTTGGCTACCCTAGCGGCGATCAATGAGCAGTTCTTC.

The rearrangement uses TRBV18 and TRBJ1-6; 8 bases fit TRBD1. The CDR3 has 14 amino acids. Germline lookup yields CDR1 KGHSH and CDR2 LQKENI. The trim removed 3 bases at V and 8 bases at J, leaving 3 bases unmatched. Here the CDR3 DNA reads TGTGCCAGCTCACCCGCAGGGGGCGATTCACCCCTCCACTTT. It yields the protein CASSPAGGDSPLHF.

This sequence joins TRBV6-1 and TRBJ2-2; 9 bases are shared with TRBD1. The CDR3 runs to 14 residues. Germline assignment: CDR1 MNHNS and CDR2 SASEGT. V lost 3 bases, J lost 7 bases, and 3 bases stayed unmatched. The CDR3 spells CASSETGGGGELFF. The CDR3 bases are TGTGCCAGCAGTGAGACAGGGGGTGGCGGGGAGCTGTTTTTT.

The gene calls are TRBV10-3 and TRBJ1-2; D perhaps matches TRBD1 (5 bases). Germline V gene sequence: CDR1 ENHRY, CDR2 SYGVKD. The CDR3 contains 17 residues. The V end lost 0 bases, the J end lost 5 bases, and 19 bases lay between the germline ends. CDR3 bases: TGTGCCATCAGTGAGTCGCCGGGGGAGGCCCAAAGATATGGCTACACCTTC. The encoded protein is CAISESPGEAQRYGYTF.

The chain has TRBV15 and TRBJ2-1; D possibly corresponds to TRBD2 (5 bases). V was shortened by 0 bases and J by 0 bases, with 9 bases between the two germline ends. The CDR3 length is 16 residues. CDR1 is LNHNV, CDR2 YYDKDF, per germline (reference sequence). The CDR3 DNA is TGTGCCACCAGCAGAGATCGGAGGAACTCCTACAATGAGCAGTTCTTC. Its translation is CATSRDRRNSYNEQFF.

This clone was seen a handful of times. The genes are TRBV9 and TRBJ2-1; D is perhaps TRBD2 (6 bases). V was clipped by 0 bases and J by 5 bases, with 15 bases between them. CDR1 and CDR2 (germline): SGDLS, YYNGEE. CDR3 length equals 16 residues. CDR3 loop: CASSVVGGTGHNEQFF. The CDR3 bases are TGTGCCAGCAGCGTAGTAGGAGGGACTGGCCACAATGAGCAGTTCTTC.

The V and J genes are TRBV27 and TRBJ1-3; 8 positions match TRBD1. The V segment lost 5 bases and the J segment 3 bases; nucleotides outside the gene matches: 6. CDR1 and CDR2 from the germline V gene are MNHEY and SMNVEV (reference sequence). The CDR3 is 15 residues long. The CDR3 DNA sequence: TGTGCCAGCAGTCCGGACAGGGCTTATGGAAACACCATATATTTT. It specifies CASSPDRAYGNTIYF.

Concerning this clone: The same CDR3 can be traced to other DNA sequences in this sample. CDR3 sequence reads: CASSLVSDTGELFF. Here the CDR3 DNA reads TGCGCCAGCAGCTTGGTTAGCGACACCGGGGAGCTGTTTTTT. This rearrangement joins TRBV5-1 to TRBJ2-2; D might be TRBD2 (5 bases). CDR1 is SGHRS, CDR2 YFSETQ, per germline. Trimming pared 0 bases from V and 3 bases from J, leaving 6 bases between. The CDR3 length is 14 residues.

This clone has more than one count but fewer than ten. The chain links TRBV30 to TRBJ2-7, with 13 bases that match TRBD2. This CDR3 comprises 20 residues. Per germline, CDR1 GTSNPN and CDR2 SVGIG (reference sequence). The trim removed 3 bases at V and 0 bases at J, leaving 17 bases unmatched. In DNA, the CDR3 is TGTGCCTGGAGGAAAGGGATACTAGCGGGAGGGCGGACGCACTCCTACGAGCAGTACTTC. Translated: CAWRKGILAGGRTHSYEQYF.

The V gene is TRBV19, the J gene TRBJ1-5; no clear D gene. The germline V gene has CDR1 LNHDA and CDR2 SQIVND (reference sequence). The CDR3 extends over 15 amino acids. The ends were cut back, 3 bases at V and 0 bases at J, with 9 bases in the middle. CDR3 loop: CASSISLYSNQPQHF. The CDR3 nucleotides are TGTGCCAGTAGTATCTCGTTGTATAGCAATCAGCCCCAGCATTTT.

The chain combines TRBV19 with TRBJ2-1; TRBD2 aligns across 11 bases. Trimming removed 1 base from V and 4 bases from J; junction bases left unmatched: 9. Germline V gene lookup returns CDR1 LNHDA and CDR2 SQIVND (reference sequence). The CDR3 spans 18 residues. CDR3 protein: CASSIVPPGLAAYNEQFF. CDR3 bases: TGTGCCAGTAGTATAGTTCCACCGGGACTAGCGGCTTACAATGAGCAGTTCTTC.

The chain is built from TRBV28 and TRBJ2-7, with D possibly being TRBD2 (6 bases). Germline assignment: CDR1 MDHEN and CDR2 SYDVKM. Deletions cut 7 bases from V and 2 bases from J, with 15 bases between. There are 14 residues in the CDR3. CDR3 coding DNA: TGTGCCAGCACAATCGGGACGGGAGCCTACGAGCAGTACTTC. It codes for CASTIGTGAYEQYF.

The chain uses TRBV7-8 and TRBJ2-3, with TRBD1 matching 8 bases. Per germline, CDR1 SGHVS and CDR2 FQNEAQ. V gave up 5 bases and J gave up 1 base; unmatched junction bases: 8. The CDR3 length is 16 residues. CDR3 loop: CASSIDRGRGTDTQYF. For the CDR3, the DNA is TGTGCCAGCAGCATAGACAGGGGTCGGGGCACAGATACGCAGTATTTT.

The rearrangement joins TRBV18 to TRBJ1-1, with 10 bases lining up with TRBD1. The CDR3 runs 13 residues. Germline V gene lookup returns CDR1 KGHSH and CDR2 LQKENI. V was pared by 6 bases and J by 4 bases, with 2 bases of the junction left unmatched. The CDR3 coding sequence is TGTGCCAGCTCGCGGACAGGGGGCACTGAAGCTTTCTTT. This encodes CASSRTGGTEAFF. Full variable domain (outside the CDR3, taken from reference TRBV18 and TRBJ1-1): NAGVMQNPRHLVRRRGQEARLRCSPMKGHSHVYWYRQLPEEGLKFMVYLQKENIIDESGMPKERFSAEFPKEGPSILRIQQVVRGDSAAYFCASSRTGGTEAFFGQGTRLTVV.

The chain recombines TRBV29-1 with TRBJ2-7; D may be TRBD1 (6 bases). Trimming left V 0 bases short and J 5 bases short, with 11 bases between. This CDR3 comprises 13 residues. Germline-derived CDR1 and CDR2 are SQVTM and ANQGSEA. The CDR3 nucleotides read TGCAGCGTTGAAGAGGGACATAGAAACGAGCAGTACTTC. Residues: CSVEEGHRNEQYF.

The rearrangement joins TRBV20-1 to TRBJ1-5; 7 bases align to TRBD1. This CDR3 comprises 15 residues. The germline CDR1 and CDR2 sequences are DFQATT and SNEGSKA (reference sequence). Trimming at V came to 3 bases and at J to 5 bases, leaving 10 bases not matched to a gene. The CDR3 reads CSASRGRGLYQPQHF. In DNA, the CDR3 is TGCAGTGCTAGTCGCGGCAGGGGGTTATATCAGCCCCAGCATTTT.

This rearrangement joins TRBV27 to TRBJ1-2, with 12 bases lining up with TRBD1. The germline V gene encodes CDR1 MNHEY and CDR2 SMNVEV (reference sequence). This CDR3 is built from 16 residues. V was clipped by 7 bases and J by 3 bases; unmatched bases: 9. CDR3 sequence reads: CASKRGTGGADYGYTF. The CDR3 nucleotides are TGTGCCAGCAAGCGGGGGACAGGGGGCGCCGACTATGGCTACACCTTC.

V gene TRBV15 combines with J gene TRBJ1-2, with a possible D match to TRBD1 (5 bases). The ends were cut back, 0 bases at V and 13 bases at J, with 18 bases in the middle. Germline CDR1 reads LNHNV; CDR2 reads YYDKDF (reference sequence). This CDR3 spans 14 amino acids. The CDR3 is CATSREVQGELSTF. Here the CDR3 DNA reads TGTGCCACCAGCAGAGAGGTGCAGGGCGAGCTAAGCACCTTC. Full variable domain (rest looked up from reference TRBV15 and TRBJ1-2): DAMVIQNPRYQVTQFGKPVTLSCSQTLNHNVMYWYQQKSSQAPKLLFHYYDKDFNNEADTPDNFQSRRPNTSFCFLDIRSPGLGDTAMYLCATSREVQGELSTFGSGTRLTVV.

This clone was found a few times. CDR3 region: CASSQDPLGAGRYGYTF. In nucleotides, the CDR3 is TGCGCCAGCAGCCAAGATCCCCTTGGAGCCGGGAGGTATGGCTACACCTTC. The V and J genes are TRBV4-1 and TRBJ1-2; D ambiguous. Per germline, CDR1 MGHRA and CDR2 YSYEKL. Trimming stripped 0 bases from V and 5 bases from J, with 19 bases between. The CDR3 extends over 17 amino acids.